Following are 17 T cell receptor beta chains from one sample sequenced in a study of blood T cell repertoires in COVID-19. Profiled with immunoSEQ multiplex PCR; TCRdb holds only in-frame clones, not every one. The repertoire holds approximately 92,000 clones, about 82% seen once, with 13% in the top ten. Material for sequencing was peripheral blood. These receptors all come from a woman aged 60-70 years in a cohort sampled during active or convalescent COVID-19.

There are a few counts of this clone. The V gene is TRBV6-1, the J gene TRBJ1-1; D call uncertain. V was cut by 1 base and J by 4 bases, with 13 bases left in between. Germline V CDR1 and CDR2: MNHNS, SASEGT. The CDR3 spans 15 residues. The CDR3 sequence is CASSEGPGLGTEAFF. The CDR3, as DNA: TGTGCCAGCAGTGAAGGACCGGGTCTTGGCACTGAAGCTTTCTTT.

The chain recombines TRBV30 with TRBJ1-2; D ambiguous. Germline values: CDR1 GTSNPN, CDR2 SVGIG (reference sequence). The CDR3 is 12 amino acids. Trimming left V 0 bases short and J 6 bases short, with 8 bases between. CDR3 coding DNA: TGTGCCTGGAGTGTTAATGGGCATGGCTACACCTTC. This gives the protein CAWSVNGHGYTF.

The CDR3 loop reads CAISPTSGGSGTGELFF. In DNA, the CDR3 is TGTGCCATCAGTCCGACTAGCGGGGGGTCGGGCACCGGGGAGCTGTTTTTT. V is TRBV10-3 and J is TRBJ2-2; the match to TRBD2 covers 13 bases. The germline CDR1 and CDR2 sequences are ENHRY and SYGVKD. The V and J ends lost 5 bases and 4 bases, in that order; junction bases with no gene match: 7. The CDR3 contains 17 residues.

The chain carries TRBV4-2 and TRBJ1-5; D is undetermined. The germline gives CDR1 LGHNA, CDR2 YNFKEQ. V was clipped by 5 bases and J by 4 bases, with 15 bases between them. The CDR3 contains 15 residues. CDR3 protein: CASSDEGRGNQPQHF. The CDR3 nucleotides are TGTGCCAGCAGCGACGAGGGCCGAGGGAATCAGCCCCAGCATTTT.

This chain uses TRBV18 with TRBJ1-3, with D possibly being TRBD1 (6 bases). V lost 3 bases and J 0 bases, leaving 9 bases between the germline ends. The CDR3 is 15 residues long. Looked up from germline, CDR1 is KGHSH and CDR2 is LQKENI. The CDR3 protein is CASSPGQSSGNTIYF. The CDR3 nucleotides read TGTGCCAGCTCACCCGGACAGTCCTCTGGAAACACCATATATTTT.

V is TRBV6-5 and J is TRBJ2-7, with TRBD2 matching over 9 bases. Germline CDR1 reads MNHEY; CDR2 reads SVGAGI. The CDR3 extends over 15 amino acids. Trimming cost V 6 bases and J 2 bases; bases outside gene matches: 8. CDR3 protein: CASRPWSGGTYEQYF. The CDR3, as DNA: TGTGCCAGCAGACCCTGGAGCGGGGGGACCTACGAGCAGTACTTC.

The chain recombines TRBV28 with TRBJ1-5; tentatively, D is TRBD1 (5 bases). V lost 5 bases, J lost 3 bases, and 11 bases lay in between. The CDR3 contains 14 residues. The germline CDR1 and CDR2 sequences are MDHEN and SYDVKM. CDR3 sequence reads: CASSIPGLNQPQHF. As DNA, the CDR3 is TGTGCCAGCAGTATTCCGGGACTCAATCAGCCCCAGCATTTT. The full variable domain, completed using reference TRBV28 and TRBJ1-5, is DVKVTQSSRYLVKRTGEKVFLECVQDMDHENMFWYRQDPGLGLRLIYFSYDVKMKEKGDIPEGYSVSREKKERFSLILESASTNQTSMYLCASSIPGLNQPQHFGDGTRLSIL.

About this clone itself: This sample also contains other DNA sequences that code for the same CDR3. This rearrangement joins TRBV24-1 to TRBJ2-2; D unresolved. The germline CDR1 and CDR2 sequences are KGHDR and SFDVKD. The germline V and J ends were trimmed by 2 bases and 3 bases, with 3 bases remaining between them. This CDR3 is built from 13 residues. The CDR3 is CATSDSYTGELFF. The CDR3 DNA follows: TGTGCCACCAGTGATTCCTACACCGGGGAGCTGTTTTTT.

The chain is built from TRBV3-1 (or the pseudogene TRBV3-2) and TRBJ2-2; the D gene is possibly TRBD2 (6 bases). The germline CDR1 and CDR2 sequences are LGHDT and YNNKEL (reference sequence). CDR3 length equals 15 residues. V shed 4 bases and J shed 6 bases, with 15 bases lying between them. Here the CDR3 reads CASSRLGSRPGELFF. CDR3 nucleotides: TGTGCCAGCAGCCGACTAGGATCCCGGCCCGGGGAGCTGTTTTTT.

The table lists this clone with a count of one. The rearrangement uses TRBV7-8 and TRBJ2-2, with 10 bases that match TRBD2. In germline, CDR1 is SGHVS, CDR2 FQNEAQ. V dropped 1 base and J dropped 0; count of bases not matched to a gene: 5. The CDR3 length is 18 residues. This chain's CDR3 is CASSLETSGKANTGELFF. The CDR3 DNA reads as TGTGCCAGCAGCTTAGAAACTAGCGGGAAAGCGAACACCGGGGAGCTGTTTTTT.

This chain joins TRBV7-2 and TRBJ1-6; no clear D. V was pared by 1 base and J by 0 bases, with 7 bases between. In germline, CDR1 is SGHTA, CDR2 FQGNSA. CDR3 length equals 16 residues. CDR3 loop: CASSLDGSSYNSPLHF. The CDR3 DNA follows: TGTGCCAGCAGCTTAGACGGTAGCTCCTATAATTCACCCCTCCACTTT.

The rearrangement links TRBV2 to TRBJ2-7, with TRBD2 matching over 9 bases. The CDR3 length is 16 residues. Germline trimming cut 6 bases from V and 3 bases from J; bases unmatched to any gene: 12. Germline V lookup: CDR1 SNHLY, CDR2 FYNNEI. CDR3 loop: CASRGTSRERLYEQYF. CDR3 in DNA: TGTGCCAGCAGGGGGACTAGCCGGGAGAGACTCTACGAGCAGTACTTC.

The chain couples TRBV7-3 to TRBJ2-1; tentative D call: TRBD2 (5 bases). The CDR3 runs to 13 residues. The germline V gene has CDR1 SGHTA and CDR2 FQGTGA. Trimming stripped 5 bases from V and 10 bases from J, with 15 bases between. The CDR3 here is CASSSATRNEQFF. In nucleotides, the CDR3 is TGTGCCAGCAGCAGCGCCACTAGGAACGAGCAGTTCTTC.

The V call is TRBV27, the J call TRBJ2-7; possible D gene TRBD2, 6 bases. Germline assignment: CDR1 MNHEY and CDR2 SMNVEV (reference sequence). The CDR3 totals 15 residues. V lost 0 bases to trimming and J lost 6 bases, with 15 bases between them. CDR3 region: CASSLSGLSRREQYF. The CDR3 DNA is TGTGCCAGCAGTTTATCGGGACTGTCTAGGCGCGAGCAGTACTTC.

The V gene is TRBV3-1 (or the pseudogene TRBV3-2), the J gene TRBJ2-1, with 10 bases that match TRBD2. The germline gives CDR1 LGHDT, CDR2 YNNKEL (reference sequence). The CDR3 consists of 17 residues. J gave up 7 bases and V 4 bases, and 13 bases lay outside the gene matches. CDR3 protein: CASSRTLGLAAENEQFF. The DNA of the CDR3 is TGTGCCAGCAGCCGGACCTTAGGACTAGCGGCCGAAAATGAGCAGTTCTTC.

The genes are TRBV28 and TRBJ2-5; D gene uncertain. The CDR3 has 13 amino acids. Germline CDR1 MDHEN, CDR2 SYDVKM. Trimming cost V 5 bases and J 2 bases, with 9 bases left between them. CDR3 in amino acids: CASSPLEQETQYF. The CDR3 DNA follows: TGTGCCAGCAGTCCCCTGGAGCAAGAGACCCAGTACTTC.

The chain carries TRBV9 and TRBJ2-3; D gene unclear. The length of the CDR3 is 13 residues. V lost 4 bases and J lost 2, with 8 bases in between. Germline V gene sequence: CDR1 SGDLS, CDR2 YYNGEE. The CDR3 sequence is CASSWRLTDTQYF. The CDR3 region has the DNA TGTGCCAGCAGCTGGCGGCTCACAGATACGCAGTATTTT. The variable domain in full, completed from reference TRBV9 and TRBJ2-3, reads DSGVTQTPKHLITATGQRVTLRCSPRSGDLSVYWYQQSLDQGLQFLIQYYNGEERAKGNILERFSAQQFPDLHSELNLSSLELGDSALYFCASSWRLTDTQYFGPGTRLTVL.